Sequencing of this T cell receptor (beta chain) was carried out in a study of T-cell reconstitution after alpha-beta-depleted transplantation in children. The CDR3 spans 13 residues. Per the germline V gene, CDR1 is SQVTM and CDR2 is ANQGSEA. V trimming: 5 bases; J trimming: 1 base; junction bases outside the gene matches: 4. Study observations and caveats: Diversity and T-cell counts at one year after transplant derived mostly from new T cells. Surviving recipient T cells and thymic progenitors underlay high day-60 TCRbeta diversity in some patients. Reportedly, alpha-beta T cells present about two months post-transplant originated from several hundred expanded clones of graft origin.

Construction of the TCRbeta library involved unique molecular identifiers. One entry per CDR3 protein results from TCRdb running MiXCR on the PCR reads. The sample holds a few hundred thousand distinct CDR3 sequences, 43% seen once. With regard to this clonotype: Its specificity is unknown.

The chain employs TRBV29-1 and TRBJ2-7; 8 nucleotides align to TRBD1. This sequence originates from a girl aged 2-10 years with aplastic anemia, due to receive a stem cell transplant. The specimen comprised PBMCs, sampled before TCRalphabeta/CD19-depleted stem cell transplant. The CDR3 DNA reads TGCAGCGTTCAGACAGGGGCTTCCTACGAGCAGTACTTC. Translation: CSVQTGASYEQYF.